Sequencing of this T cell receptor (beta chain) was carried out in a study of shared clonotypes between healthy human individuals. The wider study: The study drew on a couple of women and a few men aged 18 to 49 as donors.

V gave up 3 bases and J gave up 4 bases, with 5 bases separating them. The V gene's germline CDR1 is KGHSH and CDR2 LQKENI. The CDR3 runs 12 residues. Profiled with immunoSEQ multiplex PCR; TCRdb holds only in-frame clones, not every one. The sample records 550,000 to 700,000 clones, roughly 72% being singletons. The sequenced sample was memory CD4+ T cells sorted from blood. This sample's subset: CD45RA-negative fraction. This clonotype originated in a woman in her twenties or thirties in good health. This chain links TRBV18 with TRBJ2-3; D not certain. The CDR3 sequence: CASSPGSDTQYF. CDR3 coding DNA: TGTGCCAGCTCACCGGGCTCAGATACGCAGTATTTT.